A single T cell receptor beta chain is shown here with its context. Germline CDR1 reads SGHRS; CDR2 reads YFSETQ. Losses at the gene ends were 2 bases for V and 8 bases for J; bases not matched to a gene: 7. The CDR3 spans 16 residues. Addition of a universal primer site occurred through template switching, and cDNA carried unique molecular identifiers. TCRdb re-analysed the 5' RACE reads in MiXCR, keeping a single row per CDR3 protein. The sample consists of about 520,000 distinct CDR3 sequences, approximately 22% of them appearing once. This sample was included in a study of identical twins. The same sample was also studied in work on T cells expressing NK-cell markers. That paper notes: Dominant NKG2C+ clonotypes made up about 1.0-8% of CD8+ T cells in several donors.

The sequence was collected from a woman aged 18-29 years in good health. The sequenced sample was CD4+ T cells sorted from blood. The chain couples TRBV5-1 to TRBJ2-1, with TRBD2 identical over 13 bases. The CDR3 sequence: CASSFGLAGVLDEQFF. CDR3 coding DNA: TGCGCCAGCAGCTTCGGACTAGCGGGAGTGTTGGATGAGCAGTTCTTC.